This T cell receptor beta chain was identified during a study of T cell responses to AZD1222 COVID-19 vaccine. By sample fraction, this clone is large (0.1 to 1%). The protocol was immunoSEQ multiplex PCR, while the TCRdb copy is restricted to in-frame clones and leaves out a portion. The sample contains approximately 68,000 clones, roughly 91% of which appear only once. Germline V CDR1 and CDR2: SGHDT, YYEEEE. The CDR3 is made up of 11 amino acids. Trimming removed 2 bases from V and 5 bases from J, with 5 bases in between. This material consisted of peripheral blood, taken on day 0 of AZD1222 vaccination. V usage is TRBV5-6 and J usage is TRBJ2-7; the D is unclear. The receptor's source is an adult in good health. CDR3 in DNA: TGTGCCAGCAGCTTTAACGACGAGCAGTACTTC. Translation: CASSFNDEQYF.